The present T cell receptor (beta chain) was sequenced within a study of sequential checkpoint blockade in melanoma. Turning to the study itself: Maintenance nivolumab came after either treatment sequence. TCRbeta immunosequencing was performed on DNA from more than 75 pretreatment melanoma tumor samples. Twenty-two patients had tumor biopsies before treatment and at week 13.

The V gene's germline CDR1 is MNHGY and CDR2 SAAAGT. V shed 2 bases and J shed 6 bases, with 14 bases lying between them. This CDR3 comprises 15 residues. Treatment given: randomized to nivolumab then ipilimumab (arm A) or the reverse (arm B). This clone was observed a few times. Some clones are missing from TCRdb's copy, which holds only in-frame ones; the method was immunoSEQ multiplex PCR. The table shows over 5,500 clones, with about 19% occurring only once. This clonotype was sampled from a human donor with melanoma. This chain joins TRBV6-8 and TRBJ2-1; tentative D call: TRBD2 (6 bases). Material: tumor tissue (inferred from file names), obtained from a patient given nivolumab and ipilimumab in sequence. CDR3 sequence: CASSYGAFSGNEQFF. CDR3 nucleotide sequence: TGTGCCAGCAGTTACGGTGCGTTTAGCGGCAATGAGCAGTTCTTC.